This T cell receptor beta chain was identified in a study of blood T cell repertoires in COVID-19. Study overall: The United States, Italy and Spain supplied acute and convalescent COVID-19 samples. T cells, B-cell-depleted T cells, or PBMCs supplied cDNA or gDNA.

Original processing methods: Estimation of nucleated cell counts was performed using reference gene primer amplification. Libraries were prepared by immunoSEQ multiplex PCR; TCRdb keeps only in-frame clonotypes and omits some of them. The V and J calls and clone size were taken over from that table, and D and trimming were inferred from the DNA. The sample holds about 190,000 clones, roughly four fifths seen once. The source is a woman aged 70-85 years with active or convalescent COVID-19. Material for sequencing was peripheral blood.

The CDR3 DNA sequence: TGTGCCAGTCCCCCGACTAGCGGGAGGCCCAATGAGCAGTTCTTC. It specifies CASPPTSGRPNEQFF. This chain links TRBV28 with TRBJ2-1, with TRBD2 matching over 13 bases. Trimming at V came to 9 bases and at J to 6 bases, leaving 8 bases not matched to a gene. Germline values: CDR1 MDHEN, CDR2 SYDVKM. This CDR3 has 15 residues.